Listed below are T cell receptor beta chains from one sample, sequenced in a study of T cell responses to AZD1222 COVID-19 vaccine. Some clones are missing from TCRdb's copy, which holds only in-frame ones; the method was immunoSEQ multiplex PCR. The top ten hold roughly 1% of the sample, which has about 200,000 clones, approximately 94% seen once. This sample comprised peripheral blood, obtained 28 days after the second AZD1222 dose. These TCRs come from an adult who received the AZD1222 COVID-19 vaccine. CDR3s include the opening cysteine and the closing phenylalanine or tryptophan. The D gene is left open where the match is weak. A row's size may be missing; if present it is once, few, many or a size class.

V gene: TRBV7-9
clone size: NA
J gene: TRBJ2-7
CDR3 length: 14
D gene: NA
CDR3 protein: CASSYSSRVGEQYF
CDR3 DNA: TGTGCCAGCAGCTATTCTAGCCGGGTTGGCGAGCAGTACTTC

V gene: TRBV12-3/TRBV12-4
clone size: NA
J gene: TRBJ1-2
CDR3 length: 13
D gene: NA
CDR3 protein: CAVHQGSNYGYTF
CDR3 DNA: TGTGCCGTGCACCAGGGGTCTAACTATGGCTACACCTTC

V gene: TRBV7-2
clone size: once
J gene: TRBJ1-1
CDR3 length: 12
D gene: NA
CDR3 protein: CASSWGGTEAFF
CDR3 DNA: TGTGCCAGCAGCTGGGGGGGCACTGAAGCTTTCTTT

V gene: TRBV29-1
clone size: NA
J gene: TRBJ1-5
CDR3 length: 14
D gene: TRBD1
CDR3 protein: CSVNSGGRNQPQHF
CDR3 DNA: TGCAGCGTTAACTCAGGGGGCCGCAATCAGCCCCAGCATTTT

V gene: TRBV19
clone size: NA
J gene: TRBJ1-5
CDR3 length: 14
D gene: NA
CDR3 protein: CASSMGQGYQPQHF
CDR3 DNA: TGTGCCAGTAGTATGGGTCAGGGGTATCAGCCCCAGCATTTT

V gene: TRBV2
clone size: NA
J gene: TRBJ2-7
CDR3 length: 15
D gene: NA
CDR3 protein: CASSENRQAFVEQYF
CDR3 DNA: TGTGCCAGCAGTGAAAATAGACAGGCCTTCGTTGAGCAGTACTTC

V gene: TRBV5-4
clone size: once
J gene: TRBJ1-1
CDR3 length: 13
D gene: NA
CDR3 protein: CASSLRGVTWAFF
CDR3 DNA: TGTGCCAGCAGCTTGAGAGGGGTGACATGGGCTTTCTTT

V gene: TRBV3-1/TRBV3-2
clone size: NA
J gene: TRBJ1-1
CDR3 length: 15
D gene: NA
CDR3 protein: CASSQVEQGKPEAFF
CDR3 DNA: TGTGCCAGCAGCCAAGTTGAACAGGGTAAGCCTGAAGCTTTCTTT

V gene: TRBV2
clone size: NA
J gene: TRBJ1-1
CDR3 length: 14
D gene: NA
CDR3 protein: CASGPARDGTEAFF
CDR3 DNA: TGTGCCAGCGGCCCGGCAAGGGATGGGACTGAAGCTTTCTTT

V gene: TRBV6-1
clone size: few
J gene: TRBJ1-1
CDR3 length: 17
D gene: NA
CDR3 protein: CASSGALWGARNTEAFF
CDR3 DNA: TGTGCCAGCAGTGGGGCGTTGTGGGGGGCGCGGAACACTGAAGCTTTCTTT

V gene: TRBV6-5
clone size: NA
J gene: TRBJ2-1
CDR3 length: 14
D gene: TRBD1
CDR3 protein: CASSYDRVLDEQFF
CDR3 DNA: TGTGCCAGCAGTTACGACAGGGTACTGGATGAGCAGTTCTTC

V gene: TRBV7-2
clone size: NA
J gene: TRBJ2-5
CDR3 length: 14
D gene: NA
CDR3 protein: CASSLGRVQETQYF
CDR3 DNA: TGTGCCAGCAGCTTAGGAAGGGTCCAAGAGACCCAGTACTTC

V gene: TRBV7-9
clone size: NA
J gene: TRBJ2-7
CDR3 length: 12
D gene: TRBD2
CDR3 protein: CASSLPAGVMDF
CDR3 DNA: TGTGCCAGCAGCCTCCCGGCGGGGGTGATGGACTTC

V gene: TRBV2
clone size: NA
J gene: TRBJ1-6
CDR3 length: 15
D gene: NA
CDR3 protein: CASSEGRVYNSPLHF
CDR3 DNA: TGTGCCAGCAGTGAAGGCAGGGTATATAATTCACCCCTCCACTTT

V gene: TRBV11-2
clone size: NA
J gene: TRBJ1-4
CDR3 length: 15
D gene: NA
CDR3 protein: CASSLDGSLAGKLFF
CDR3 DNA: TGTGCCAGCAGCTTAGATGGCAGCTTAGCGGGAAAACTGTTTTTT

V gene: TRBV6-6
clone size: NA
J gene: TRBJ1-1
CDR3 length: 15
D gene: NA
CDR3 protein: CASRPTGGLETEAFF
CDR3 DNA: TGTGCCAGCAGACCTACTGGGGGGCTGGAGACTGAAGCTTTCTTT